A single sample gave rise to the 30 T cell receptor beta chains below, sequenced in a study of T cells in Graves' hyperthyroidism and ophthalmopathy. TCR beta CDR3 regions were amplified from RNA. The primer set for the first-round RT-PCR of the TCR CDR3 was HTBI. TCRdb re-called the multiplex PCR reads through MiXCR, storing one row per CDR3 protein. In the table there are some 460,000 distinct CDR3 sequences, about a sixth of which are singletons. Source material: blood. These receptors were obtained from a woman aged 18-30 years with Graves' hyperthyroidism.

This clonotype was counted at least ten times. The DNA of the CDR3 is TGTGCCAGCAGCTTAGGGCGGGGGGGCACCGGGGAGCTGTTTTTT. This encodes CASSLGRGGTGELFF. This rearrangement joins TRBV7-3 to TRBJ2-2, with TRBD2 identical over 9 bases. V trimming: 2 bases; J trimming: 4 bases; junction bases outside the gene matches: 2. The V gene's germline CDR1 is SGHTA and CDR2 FQGTGA. This CDR3 is 15 amino acids long.

The table lists this clonotype with many counts. The chain employs TRBV13 and TRBJ2-1, with D possibly matching TRBD1 (6 bases). This CDR3 comprises 14 residues. Between the trimmed V and J ends, which lost 7 bases and 0 bases, there was a span of 10 bases. Per the germline V gene, CDR1 is PRHDT and CDR2 is FYEKMQ (reference sequence). CDR3 sequence (DNA): TGTGCCAGCAACCCGGGACACTCCTACAATGAGCAGTTCTTC. Protein: CASNPGHSYNEQFF.

This clonotype has ten or more counts. The V gene is TRBV12-3 or TRBV12-4, the J gene TRBJ1-4, with 12 bases matching TRBD1. This CDR3 is 18 amino acids long. Unmatched junction bases numbered 9, after V lost 5 bases and J lost 2 bases. The CDR3 DNA follows: TGTGCCAGCAGTCCAAGTCCCGGGACAGGGGGCACTAATGAAAAACTGTTTTTT. Protein product: CASSPSPGTGGTNEKLFF.

A few counts support this clonotype. CDR3 loop: CASTGGEGDYGYTF. As DNA, the CDR3 is TGTGCCAGCACCGGCGGGGAAGGGGACTATGGCTACACCTTC. The chain joins TRBV5-5 to TRBJ1-2, with a possible D match to TRBD1 (5 bases). V dropped 6 bases and J dropped 3 bases, with 15 bases sitting between them. This CDR3 is built from 14 residues. Per the germline V gene, CDR1 is SGHKS and CDR2 is YYEKEE (reference sequence). Drawing the rest from reference TRBV5-5 and TRBJ1-2, the complete variable domain is DAGVTQSPTHLIKTRGQQVTLRCSPISGHKSVSWYQQVLGQGPQFIFQYYEKEERGRGNFPDRFSARQFPNYSSELNVNALLLGDSALYLCASTGGEGDYGYTFGSGTRLTVV.

This clonotype was detected only a few times. The chain recombines TRBV5-4 with TRBJ1-2, with D perhaps matching TRBD1 (5 bases). Per germline, CDR1 SGHNT and CDR2 YYREEE (reference sequence). V was cut by 3 bases and J by 2 bases, with 14 bases left in between. The CDR3 has 15 residues. The CDR3 bases are TGTGCCAGCAGCTCGGCGGGGGGGGGGAACTATGGCTACACCTTC. Amino acids: CASSSAGGGNYGYTF.

This clonotype was counted many times. The V and J genes are TRBV7-9 and TRBJ2-7; 12 bases align to TRBD1. The CDR3 extends over 15 amino acids. Trimming at V came to 4 bases and at J to 4 bases, leaving 5 bases not matched to a gene. In germline, CDR1 is SEHNR, CDR2 FQNEAQ (reference sequence). CDR3 nucleotide sequence: TGTGCCAGCAGCTACCGGGACAGGGGGCTTTACGAGCAGTACTTC. Protein product: CASSYRDRGLYEQYF.

This rearrangement joins TRBV29-1 to TRBJ1-1; possibly TRBD1 for D (5 bases). V lost 6 bases and J lost 0, with 11 bases in between. Germline lookup yields CDR1 SQVTM and CDR2 ANQGSEA. There are 13 residues in the CDR3. CDR3 in amino acids: CSVPTDLNTEAFF. The CDR3 nucleotides are TGCAGCGTCCCGACAGACCTGAACACTGAAGCTTTCTTT.

The rearrangement joins TRBV20-1 to TRBJ2-7; tentative D call: TRBD1 (6 bases). Germline loops: CDR1 DFQATT, CDR2 SNEGSKA (reference sequence). The V gene lost 5 bases and the J gene lost 4 bases, with 15 bases spanning the gap. The CDR3 covers 13 residues. The CDR3 spells CSAVLGGGYEQYF. The CDR3 bases are TGCAGTGCTGTGCTAGGGGGTGGGTACGAGCAGTACTTC.

The sample holds a few counts of this clonotype. This rearrangement joins TRBV9 to TRBJ1-5, with D tentatively TRBD1 (5 bases). V was cut by 4 bases and J by 0 bases, with 11 bases left in between. Germline lookup yields CDR1 SGDLS and CDR2 YYNGEE. The CDR3 is 15 amino acids. The CDR3 sequence is CASSSTTDSNQPQHF. CDR3 in DNA: TGTGCCAGCAGCTCGACGACAGATAGCAATCAGCCCCAGCATTTT. The full variable domain, with the rest looked up from reference TRBV9 and TRBJ1-5, is DSGVTQTPKHLITATGQRVTLRCSPRSGDLSVYWYQQSLDQGLQFLIQYYNGEERAKGNILERFSAQQFPDLHSELNLSSLELGDSALYFCASSSTTDSNQPQHFGDGTRLSIL.

This clonotype was picked up a small number of times. The rearrangement uses TRBV6-1 and TRBJ1-6; 9 positions match TRBD1. CDR3 length: 13 residues. The V gene's germline CDR1 is MNHNS and CDR2 SASEGT. V lost 8 bases, J lost 9 bases, and 5 bases stayed unmatched. The CDR3 reads CASADRGGSPLHF. For the CDR3, the DNA is TGTGCCAGCGCGGACAGGGGAGGTTCACCCCTCCACTTT.

This clonotype showed up many times. J is TRBJ1-6 and V is TRBV5-6; a possible D gene is TRBD1 (5 bases). CDR1 SGHDT and CDR2 YYEEEE come from the germline V gene. The CDR3 runs 12 residues. Deletions cut 3 bases from V and 12 bases from J, with 10 bases between. Here the CDR3 reads CASSSGQGPLHF. CDR3 bases: TGTGCCAGCAGCTCGGGCCAGGGACCCCTCCACTTT.

There are many counts of this clonotype. The J gene is TRBJ2-7, the V gene TRBV5-1, with 7 positions matching TRBD2. CDR3 length equals 14 residues. CDR1 and CDR2 from the germline V gene are SGHRS and YFSETQ. The trim removed 1 base at V and 4 bases at J, leaving 5 bases unmatched. The DNA for the CDR3 is TGCGCCAGCAGCTTGAGCGGGGTACAATACGAGCAGTACTTC. Encoded protein: CASSLSGVQYEQYF.

Of note for this clonotype: A much larger clone lies one base from this, so it may be a read error. The J gene is TRBJ2-3, the V gene TRBV6-1, with TRBD1 identical over 8 bases. Germline V gene data show CDR1 as MNHNS and CDR2 as SASEGT. The CDR3 runs 12 residues. CDR3 protein: CASMDRADTQCF. As DNA, the CDR3 is TGTGCCAGCATGGACAGGGCAGATACGCAGTGTTTT.

This clonotype was found a few times. In DNA form, the CDR3 reads TGTGCCAGCGCACCGGGCAGGACTAATGAAAAACTGTTTTTT. Residues: CASAPGRTNEKLFF. The chain employs TRBV6-1 and TRBJ1-4; D remains ambiguous. The germline V gene has CDR1 MNHNS and CDR2 SASEGT. Trimming pared 8 bases from V and 2 bases from J, leaving 12 bases between. The CDR3 totals 14 residues.

This clonotype has at least ten counts. V is TRBV3-1 and J is TRBJ1-1; a weak D match, TRBD1 (6 bases). The germline gives CDR1 LGHDT, CDR2 YNNKEL (reference sequence). V dropped 5 bases and J dropped 7 bases, with 20 bases sitting between them. The CDR3 sequence is 15 residues long. CDR3 protein: CASSDISGVQGEAFF. The CDR3 coding sequence is TGTGCCAGCAGCGACATATCAGGGGTGCAAGGTGAAGCTTTCTTT.

This clonotype was observed many times. The chain employs TRBV30 and TRBJ2-7; D call uncertain. V lost 0 bases to trimming and J lost 4 bases, with 7 bases between them. The CDR3 is made up of 12 amino acids. Germline lookup yields CDR1 GTSNPN and CDR2 SVGIG (reference sequence). This chain's CDR3 is CAWSVKGYEQYF. The CDR3 DNA reads TGTGCCTGGAGTGTAAAAGGATACGAGCAGTACTTC.

This chain joins TRBV7-3 and TRBJ2-1; 9 bases line up with TRBD2. The V and J ends lost 2 bases and 5 bases, in that order; junction bases with no gene match: 10. Germline loops: CDR1 SGHTA, CDR2 FQGTGA. The CDR3 length is 17 residues. The DNA of the CDR3 is TGTGCCAGCAGCTTAGAGGGGGGCGGGAGGGCCCACAATGAGCAGTTCTTC. Protein sequence: CASSLEGGGRAHNEQFF.

Many counts were recorded for this clonotype. The chain recombines TRBV6-6 with TRBJ2-1; 10 nucleotides align to TRBD2. This CDR3 is built from 15 residues. The V gene end was trimmed by 0 bases and the J gene end by 12 bases; junction bases not matched to a gene: 8. Germline V gene lookup returns CDR1 MNHNY and CDR2 SVGAGI (reference sequence). The chain's CDR3 is CASSYSTSGPTGQFF. The CDR3, as DNA: TGTGCCAGCAGTTACTCGACTAGCGGGCCCACGGGGCAGTTCTTC.

This clonotype has a count of ten or more. The CDR3 loop reads CASSQVVGAVVEQYF. In nucleotides, the CDR3 is TGTGCCAGCAGCCAAGTGGTAGGGGCTGTCGTCGAGCAGTACTTC. The gene calls are TRBV3-1 and TRBJ2-7; TRBD1 might be the D (5 bases). The CDR3 length is 15 residues. V shed 1 base and J shed 6 bases, with 16 bases lying between them. Germline CDR1 reads LGHDT; CDR2 reads YNNKEL (reference sequence).

This chain joins TRBV12-3 or TRBV12-4 and TRBJ1-1, with 7 bases identical to TRBD1. This CDR3 is built from 14 residues. The junction had 8 bases not matched to a gene; V was cut back by 5 bases and J by 5 bases. CDR3 DNA: TGTGCCAGCAGTCCTCGACAGGGTTGGACTGAAGCTTTCTTT. Its translation: CASSPRQGWTEAFF.

The rearrangement joins TRBV7-9 to TRBJ2-7; TRBD1 aligns across 8 bases. Germline V gene sequence: CDR1 SEHNR, CDR2 FQNEAQ (reference sequence). The ends lost 7 bases at V and 5 bases at J; junction bases unmatched: 4. The length of the CDR3 is 12 residues. The CDR3 protein is CASNEQGDEQYF. In nucleotides, the CDR3 is TGTGCCAGCAACGAACAGGGGGACGAGCAGTACTTC. The full variable domain, completed using reference TRBV7-9 and TRBJ2-7, is DTGVSQNPRHKITKRGQNVTFRCDPISEHNRLYWYRQTLGQGPEFLTYFQNEAQLEKSRLLSDRFSAERPKGSFSTLEIQRTEQGDSAMYLCASNEQGDEQYFGPGTRLTVT.

The sample holds many counts of this clonotype. The rearrangement joins TRBV5-1 to TRBJ2-5; a possible D gene is TRBD2 (5 bases). The length of the CDR3 is 16 residues. V lost 0 bases and J 1 base, leaving 13 bases between the germline ends. CDR1 is SGHRS, CDR2 YFSETQ, per germline. CDR3 in amino acids: CASSLGGLTGQETQYF. CDR3 in DNA: TGCGCCAGCAGCTTGGGAGGACTGACGGGCCAAGAGACCCAGTACTTC.

Many counts were recorded for this clonotype. This chain joins TRBV9 and TRBJ1-4; 8 positions agree with TRBD1. The CDR3 runs to 14 residues. The V gene end was trimmed by 4 bases and the J gene end by 9 bases; junction bases not matched to a gene: 8. Germline-derived CDR1 and CDR2 are SGDLS and YYNGEE. The CDR3 is CASSPQGAVKKLFF. The CDR3 bases are TGTGCCAGCAGCCCGCAGGGGGCTGTAAAAAAACTGTTTTTT. The whole variable domain, filled in from reference TRBV9 and TRBJ1-4, reads DSGVTQTPKHLITATGQRVTLRCSPRSGDLSVYWYQQSLDQGLQFLIQYYNGEERAKGNILERFSAQQFPDLHSELNLSSLELGDSALYFCASSPQGAVKKLFFGSGTQLSVL.

This clonotype was found a few times. This chain connects TRBV6-1 to TRBJ1-6; D ambiguous. Trimming pared 5 bases from V and 7 bases from J, leaving 12 bases between. This CDR3 contains 14 residues. Looked up from germline, CDR1 is MNHNS and CDR2 is SASEGT. The CDR3 bases are TGTGCCAGCAGTCGTGCTACAGCGAATTCACCCCTCCACTTT. This gives the protein CASSRATANSPLHF.

V usage is TRBV7-9 and J usage is TRBJ1-5; no firm D call. Trimming took 1 base from V and 2 from J, leaving 9 bases between them. This CDR3 region has 15 residues. CDR1 is SEHNR and CDR2 is FQNEAQ in the germline V gene (reference sequence). As DNA, the CDR3 is TGTGCCAGCAGCTTAGGGATTTGGGGCAATCAGCCCCAGCATTTT. Translation gives CASSLGIWGNQPQHF.

This clonotype was detected ten times or more. This chain uses TRBV6-1 with TRBJ2-5, with 7 positions matching TRBD2. Germline V CDR1 and CDR2: MNHNS, SASEGT. V lost 10 bases and J lost 3; bases outside the gene matches: 14. The length of the CDR3 is 15 residues. CDR3 sequence reads: CANPDQIAGKETQYF. The DNA for the CDR3 is TGTGCCAACCCCGATCAAATAGCGGGTAAAGAGACCCAGTACTTC.

V gene TRBV25-1 combines with J gene TRBJ2-5; D gene unclear. Germline CDR1 MGHDK, CDR2 SYGVNS. The CDR3 is made up of 15 amino acids. Between the trimmed V and J ends, which lost 3 bases and 7 bases, there was a span of 18 bases. DNA for the CDR3: TGTGCCAGCAGTGATCGTACAGTAAGGTCAGGGACCCAGTACTTC. This sequence encodes CASSDRTVRSGTQYF. Combining the CDR3 with reference TRBV25-1 and TRBJ2-5 gives the whole variable domain EADIYQTPRYLVIGTGKKITLECSQTMGHDKMYWYQQDPGMELHLIHYSYGVNSTEKGDLSSESTVSRIRTEHFPLTLESARPSHTSQYLCASSDRTVRSGTQYFGPGTRLLVL.

This clonotype was found many times. This chain joins TRBV20-1 and TRBJ2-5, with 12 bases lining up with TRBD2. CDR3 length: 16 residues. V lost 6 bases, J lost 5 bases, and 13 bases stayed unmatched. Germline values: CDR1 DFQATT, CDR2 SNEGSKA (reference sequence). The CDR3 nucleotides are TGCAGTGCACCAGGGGGACTAGCGGGTCGTATGGAGACCCAGTACTTC. Its translation is CSAPGGLAGRMETQYF.

This clonotype came up many times. CDR3 DNA sequence: TGTGCCAGTAGTATAATCGGCAATCAGCCCCAGCATTTT. Translation gives CASSIIGNQPQHF. The chain carries TRBV19 and TRBJ1-5, with D unresolved. Between the trimmed V and J ends, which lost 2 bases and 2 bases, there was a span of 4 bases. The CDR3 is made up of 13 amino acids. CDR1 LNHDA and CDR2 SQIVND come from the germline V gene (reference sequence).

This clonotype has more than one count but fewer than ten. A single base separates this from a much larger clone, so it may be a read error. The V gene is TRBV18, the J gene TRBJ2-5; weak D call: TRBD1 (5 bases). Germline values: CDR1 KGHSH, CDR2 LQKENI. This CDR3 has 16 residues. V was shortened by 0 bases and J by 3 bases, with 14 bases between the two germline ends. CDR3 protein: CASSPPSGKGKETQYF. In DNA form, the CDR3 reads TGTGCCAGCTCACCACCGTCCGGCAAGGGGAAAGAGACCCAGTACTTC.